These 26 T cell receptor beta chains were all obtained from the same sample, sequenced in a study of shared clonotypes between healthy human individuals. Repertoires were generated with immunoSEQ multiplex PCR, while TCRdb's copy carries only in-frame clones and drops some. The sample includes roughly 2.6 million clones, more than 90% of them seen just once. What was sequenced was naive CD4+ T cells sorted from blood. Described subset: CD45RA+ positively selected. These receptors originate from a man younger than 30 in good health.

This chain uses TRBV28 with TRBJ1-1, with a possible D match to TRBD1 (5 bases). The CDR3 extends over 15 amino acids. V was cut by 7 bases and J by 1 base, with 16 bases left in between. Germline V gene data show CDR1 as MDHEN and CDR2 as SYDVKM. CDR3 sequence reads: CASNIGGGKNTEAFF. The CDR3 bases are TGTGCCAGCAACATCGGGGGGGGTAAGAACACTGAAGCTTTCTTT.

V gene TRBV5-4 combines with J gene TRBJ2-1, with D perhaps matching TRBD2 (6 bases). Germline V lookup: CDR1 SGHNT, CDR2 YYREEE (reference sequence). This CDR3 has 13 residues. The V end lost 4 bases, the J end lost 9 bases, and 14 bases lay between the germline ends. CDR3 region: CASSRDFSPEQFF. In nucleotides, the CDR3 is TGTGCCAGCAGCCGGGACTTTTCTCCTGAGCAGTTCTTC.

The rearrangement joins TRBV5-1 to TRBJ2-2; D is ambiguous. Between the trimmed V and J ends, which lost 4 bases and 8 bases, there was a span of 15 bases. The CDR3 totals 14 residues. CDR1 is SGHRS and CDR2 is YFSETQ in the germline V gene. The CDR3 protein is CASSPLGTLGELFF. CDR3 in DNA: TGCGCCAGCAGCCCGCTCGGAACATTGGGGGAGCTGTTTTTT.

This clone was counted once. V is TRBV7-9 and J is TRBJ2-7, with 7 nucleotides matching TRBD2. Unmatched junction bases numbered 7, after V lost 1 base and J lost 4 bases. This CDR3 is built from 15 residues. Germline CDR1 SEHNR, CDR2 FQNEAQ (reference sequence). CDR3 in amino acids: CASSLEGGRRYEQYF. CDR3 sequence (DNA): TGTGCCAGCAGCTTAGAGGGCGGGAGAAGGTACGAGCAGTACTTC.

The chain recombines TRBV30 with TRBJ1-3; 8 nucleotides match TRBD1. This CDR3 is 18 amino acids long. CDR1 and CDR2 from the germline V gene are GTSNPN and SVGIG (reference sequence). V shed 2 bases, J shed 4 bases, and the junction held 16 bases outside the gene matches. CDR3 protein: CAWSSPYTWTGNGNTIYF. CDR3 in DNA: TGTGCCTGGAGTTCACCCTACACCTGGACAGGGAACGGAAACACCATATATTTT.

DNA for the CDR3: TGTGCCCTGGGAGCAGGCCCCCGATCTTCCACTGAAGCTTTCTTT. This encodes CALGAGPRSSTEAFF. The J gene is TRBJ1-1, the V gene TRBV7-9; D call uncertain. Germline loops: CDR1 SEHNR, CDR2 FQNEAQ (reference sequence). V was trimmed by 11 bases and J by 4 bases, leaving 23 bases between them. The CDR3 is 15 amino acids.

With regard to this clone: This specimen includes other DNA sequences encoding the same CDR3. This rearrangement joins TRBV2 to TRBJ2-1; 10 bases agree with TRBD2. J gave up 7 bases and V 4 bases, and 4 bases lay outside the gene matches. Germline-derived CDR1 and CDR2 are SNHLY and FYNNEI. This CDR3 is built from 14 residues. CDR3 loop: CASSVAGGRNEQFF. The CDR3 DNA sequence: TGTGCCAGCAGTGTAGCGGGAGGAAGGAATGAGCAGTTCTTC.

V gene TRBV6-5 combines with J gene TRBJ2-7; 11 bases match TRBD1. Trimming took 6 bases from V and 3 from J; bases not matched to a gene: 7. The length of the CDR3 is 15 residues. Germline-derived CDR1 and CDR2 are MNHEY and SVGAGI. DNA of the CDR3: TGTGCCAGCAGGCTCCGGGACAGGGGGGGCTACGAGCAGTACTTC. Encoded protein: CASRLRDRGGYEQYF.

The chain recombines TRBV19 with TRBJ2-3; no firm D call. This CDR3 comprises 15 residues. Looked up from germline, CDR1 is LNHDA and CDR2 is SQIVND (reference sequence). Deletions cut 0 bases from V and 1 base from J, with 8 bases between. The CDR3 here is CASSIEAQGTDTQYF. In DNA form, the CDR3 reads TGTGCCAGTAGTATAGAGGCTCAGGGCACAGATACGCAGTATTTT.

The rearrangement joins TRBV6-5 to TRBJ1-1; D remains unclear. Between the trimmed V and J ends, which lost 5 bases and 4 bases, there was a span of 11 bases. The germline CDR1 and CDR2 sequences are MNHEY and SVGAGI. This CDR3 contains 13 residues. CDR3 residues: CASSRTVLTEAFF. In nucleotides, the CDR3 is TGTGCCAGCAGTCGGACTGTCCTCACTGAAGCTTTCTTT.

This chain uses TRBV6-6 with TRBJ2-1; 8 nucleotides align to TRBD2. CDR3 size: 13 residues. V lost 8 bases to trimming and J lost 9 bases; unmatched junction nucleotides: 9. Looked up from germline, CDR1 is MNHNY and CDR2 is SVGAGI (reference sequence). The CDR3 nucleotides read TGTGCCAGCCAGGACCCGGGAGGGGGTGAGCAGTTCTTC. Its protein is CASQDPGGGEQFF.

Turning to this clone: Other DNA variants within this sample encode the same CDR3. The rearrangement joins TRBV5-6 to TRBJ1-2; D perhaps matches TRBD1 (6 bases). Germline CDR1 SGHDT, CDR2 YYEEEE. This CDR3 has 14 residues. V lost 4 bases and J 2 bases, leaving 12 bases between the germline ends. The CDR3, as DNA: TGTGCCAGCAGCCCGAGGCAGGGGAACTATGGCTACACCTTC. Translated: CASSPRQGNYGYTF.

The genes are TRBV2 and TRBJ2-2; TRBD2 might be the D (6 bases). Trimming removed 4 bases at V and 9 bases at J, with 15 bases between. The germline CDR1 and CDR2 sequences are SNHLY and FYNNEI. This CDR3 has 14 amino acids. For the CDR3, the DNA is TGTGCCAGCAGTGGGGGGACTTTAAGACGGGAGCTGTTTTTT. The encoded protein is CASSGGTLRRELFF.

The chain carries TRBV12-5 and TRBJ2-7; a possible D gene is TRBD2 (6 bases). Trimming removed 6 bases at V and 1 base at J, with 16 bases between. The germline CDR1 and CDR2 sequences are LGHNT and FRNRAP. This CDR3 region has 15 residues. Here the CDR3 reads CASGISSGASYEQYF. The CDR3 DNA reads TGTGCTAGTGGGATTTCCTCGGGAGCGTCCTACGAGCAGTACTTC.

The V gene is TRBV4-1, the J gene TRBJ1-5; 12 bases are shared with TRBD1. Germline loops: CDR1 MGHRA, CDR2 YSYEKL. J was trimmed by 8 bases and V by 4 bases; bases with no gene match: 9. This CDR3 has 16 residues. DNA of the CDR3: TGCGCCAGCAGCCCCGGCGGGACAGGGGGCTGGGAGCCCCAGCATTTT. Its translation: CASSPGGTGGWEPQHF.

The genes are TRBV6-5 and TRBJ2-5; no firm D call. The DNA end favors TRBJ2-7, so the J call may be wrong. Germline V lookup: CDR1 MNHEY, CDR2 SVGAGI. The CDR3 has 11 amino acids. CDR3 residues: CASSYNYEQYF. In nucleotides, the CDR3 is TGTGCCAGCAGCTATAACTACGAGCAGTACTTC.

This rearrangement joins TRBV7-2 to TRBJ2-1, with 7 bases aligning to TRBD2. This CDR3 comprises 14 residues. J lost 7 bases, V lost 7 bases, and 10 bases had no gene match. The germline V gene has CDR1 SGHTA and CDR2 FQGNSA. CDR3 in amino acids: CASTTKGGANEQFF. In DNA, the CDR3 is TGTGCCAGCACCACCAAGGGAGGGGCGAATGAGCAGTTCTTC.

The genes are TRBV5-5 and TRBJ1-1, with D perhaps TRBD1 (6 bases). Trimming left V 2 bases short and J 5 bases short, with 16 bases between. Germline CDR1 is SGHKS and CDR2 is YYEKEE (reference sequence). This CDR3 has 15 amino acids. CDR3 protein: CASSLNFRGRTEAFF. For the CDR3, the DNA is TGTGCCAGCAGCTTAAATTTCAGGGGAAGAACTGAAGCTTTCTTT.

The chain recombines TRBV7-2 with TRBJ2-7; no clear D gene. The CDR3 contains 14 residues. Deletions cut 2 bases from V and 1 base from J, with 9 bases between. Germline loops: CDR1 SGHTA, CDR2 FQGNSA. CDR3 bases: TGTGCCAGCAGCTTATCGTGGTCTTCCTACGAGCAGTACTTC. Encoded protein: CASSLSWSSYEQYF.

V and J are TRBV4-1 and TRBJ2-7; 7 bases are a match to TRBD1. There are 14 residues in the CDR3. Germline V gene sequence: CDR1 MGHRA, CDR2 YSYEKL. With 2 bases clipped from V and 2 bases from J, the junction kept 3 bases outside the gene matches. CDR3: CASSQSDRTYEQYF. For the CDR3, the DNA is TGCGCCAGCAGCCAATCGGACAGGACCTACGAGCAGTACTTC.

CDR3 loop: CASSSPRELFF. As DNA, the CDR3 is TGTGCCAGCAGTTCCCCCCGGGAGCTGTTTTTT. V usage is TRBV28 and J usage is TRBJ2-2; D remains ambiguous. This CDR3 is 11 amino acids long. CDR1 is MDHEN and CDR2 is SYDVKM in the germline V gene. V gave up 4 bases and J gave up 9 bases, with 6 bases separating them.

The V gene is TRBV13, the J gene TRBJ2-7; no firm D call. Germline V gene lookup returns CDR1 PRHDT and CDR2 FYEKMQ (reference sequence). Deletions cut 2 bases from V and 1 base from J, with 6 bases between. This CDR3 comprises 13 residues. CDR3: CASSLRLSYEQYF. CDR3 DNA sequence: TGTGCCAGCAGCTTAAGACTTTCCTACGAGCAGTACTTC.

J is TRBJ1-1 and V is TRBV28; no clear D. The CDR3 is 13 amino acids. Germline V gives CDR1 MDHEN, CDR2 SYDVKM. V was pared by 5 bases and J by 1 base, with 8 bases between. CDR3 in DNA: TGTGCCAGCAGTCCCCGCCAGAACACTGAAGCTTTCTTT. Translated, it gives CASSPRQNTEAFF. Based on the CDR3 plus reference TRBV28 and TRBJ1-1, the full variable domain is DVKVTQSSRYLVKRTGEKVFLECVQDMDHENMFWYRQDPGLGLRLIYFSYDVKMKEKGDIPEGYSVSREKKERFSLILESASTNQTSMYLCASSPRQNTEAFFGQGTRLTVV.

The chain is built from TRBV30 and TRBJ1-5, with D maybe TRBD1 (5 bases). V lost 0 bases and J lost 7, with 13 bases in between. The germline V gene has CDR1 GTSNPN and CDR2 SVGIG (reference sequence). The CDR3 length is 14 residues. This CDR3 is CAWSVQAGWQPQHF. The CDR3 nucleotides are TGTGCCTGGAGTGTACAGGCGGGTTGGCAGCCCCAGCATTTT.

Worth noting for this clone: The junction departs from germline at one end; a sequencing error may be responsible. This chain joins TRBV5-8 and TRBJ1-5; D may be TRBD1 (5 bases). The CDR3 loop spans 14 amino acids. Germline assignment: CDR1 SGHTS and CDR2 YDEGEE. CDR3 DNA sequence: TGTGCCAGCACCCCTGGTACAGGCAATCGGCCCCAGCATTTT. It codes for CASTPGTGNRPQHF.

This clone occurred once. CDR3 nucleotides: TGTGCCTGGGGGACAGGGTGGAACTATGGCTACACCTTC. Residues: CAWGTGWNYGYTF. The chain couples TRBV30 to TRBJ1-2, with 9 bases that match TRBD1. V dropped 5 bases and J dropped 2; count of bases not matched to a gene: 3. Per the germline V gene, CDR1 is GTSNPN and CDR2 is SVGIG (reference sequence). The CDR3 consists of 13 residues.